The T cell receptor (beta chain) under discussion was sequenced for a study of blood T cell repertoires in COVID-19. Study overall: T cells, B-cell-depleted T cells, or PBMCs provided the cDNA or gDNA that served as material.

Participants spanned ages roughly 18 to 90 years and resided in 20 to 30 US areas. CDR3 length: 15 amino acids. With 4 bases removed from V and 2 bases from J, the gap between germline ends came to 15 bases. Germline V gives CDR1 MDHEN, CDR2 SYDVKM. TCRdb's copy holds only in-frame clones and misses some; the assay was immunoSEQ multiplex PCR. The sample yields a few hundred thousand clones, roughly 84% seen once. The gene calls are TRBV28 and TRBJ2-7; maybe TRBD1 (5 bases). The TCR sequence derives from a woman between 18 and 29 years old who had been exposed to COVID-19. Material for sequencing was PBMCs or T cells enriched from blood (not recorded which). The CDR3 bases are TGTGCCAGCAGTTCAACAGGAAAGGGTACCTACGAGCAGTACTTC. This translates into CASSSTGKGTYEQYF.